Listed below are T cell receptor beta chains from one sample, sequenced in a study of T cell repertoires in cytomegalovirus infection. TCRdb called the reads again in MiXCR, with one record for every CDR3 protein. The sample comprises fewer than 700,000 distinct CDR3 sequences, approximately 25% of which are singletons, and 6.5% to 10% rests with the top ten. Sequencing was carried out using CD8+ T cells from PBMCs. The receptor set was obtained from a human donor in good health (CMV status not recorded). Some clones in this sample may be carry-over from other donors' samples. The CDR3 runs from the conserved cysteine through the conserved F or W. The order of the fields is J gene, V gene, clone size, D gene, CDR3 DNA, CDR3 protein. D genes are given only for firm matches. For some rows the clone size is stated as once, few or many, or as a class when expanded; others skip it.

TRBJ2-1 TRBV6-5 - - TGTGCCAGCAGTGTCCGGAGTGGGGGAATATACAATGAGCAGTTCTTC CASSVRSGGIYNEQFF
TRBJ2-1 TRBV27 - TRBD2 TGTGCCAGCAGTAACCTAGCGGGGCTGGGCAATGAGCAGTTCTTC CASSNLAGLGNEQFF
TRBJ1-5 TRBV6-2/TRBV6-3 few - TGTGCCAGCAGTGACTACCTGGGCCAGCCCCAGCATTTT CASSDYLGQPQHF
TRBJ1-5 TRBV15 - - TGTGCCACCAGCAGAGCCCTAGTGGATCAGCCCCAGCATTTT CATSRALVDQPQHF
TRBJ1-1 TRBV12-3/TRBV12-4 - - TGTGCCAGCAGTTCTGGTGAAACTGAAGCTTTCTTT CASSSGETEAFF
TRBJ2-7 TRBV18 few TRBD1 TGTGCCAGCTCACCGAAAGAGGGGGCATACGAGCAGTACTTC CASSPKEGAYEQYF
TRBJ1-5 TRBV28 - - TGTGCCAGCAGTTTGCCAGGGTTTGGCAATCAGCCCCAGCATTTT CASSLPGFGNQPQHF
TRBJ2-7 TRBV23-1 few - TGCGCCAGCAGTCAACAGGGTCCCAACGAGCAGTACTTC CASSQQGPNEQYF
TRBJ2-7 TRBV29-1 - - TGCAGCGTTGAAGGGGGCCTCTCCTACGAGCAGTACTTC CSVEGGLSYEQYF
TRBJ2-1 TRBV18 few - TGTGCCAGCTCAGGGGGACAAGATCGGCAGTTCTTC CASSGGQDRQFF
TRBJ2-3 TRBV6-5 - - TGTGCCAGCAGTTCGGATCTAGCGCCAGATACGCAGTATTTT CASSSDLAPDTQYF
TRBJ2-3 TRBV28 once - TGTTCCAGCCAAATCTTCAGGGAAAGCACAGATACGCAGTATTTT CSSQIFRESTDTQYF
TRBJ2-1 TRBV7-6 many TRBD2 TGTGCCAGCAGCTCAAGCGGGAGTACCGGGGATGAGCAGTTCTTC CASSSSGSTGDEQFF
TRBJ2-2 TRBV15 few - TGTGCCACCAGCAGGACAGACACCGGGGAGCTGTTTTTT CATSRTDTGELFF
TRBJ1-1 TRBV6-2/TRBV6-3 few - TGTGCCAGCACCTTCAGGAACAGGGTGGACACTGAAGCTTTCTTT CASTFRNRVDTEAFF
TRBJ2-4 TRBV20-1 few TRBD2 TGCAGTGGGCGGGGGACCACCAAAAACATTCAGTACTTC CSGRGTTKNIQYF
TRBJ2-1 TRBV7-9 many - TGTGCCAGCAGCCCCCTGGGGAATGAGCAGTTCTTC CASSPLGNEQFF
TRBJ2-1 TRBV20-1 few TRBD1 TGCAGTGCCCCGGGACAGTTCAATGAGCAGTTCTTC CSAPGQFNEQFF
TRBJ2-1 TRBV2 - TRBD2 TGTGCCAGCAGGCCCGACGCGGGGGACTACAATGAGCAGTTCTTC CASRPDAGDYNEQFF
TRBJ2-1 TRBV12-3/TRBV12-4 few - TGTGCCAGCAGTTGGACTCCAAATGAGCAGTTCTTC CASSWTPNEQFF
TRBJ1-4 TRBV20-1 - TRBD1 TGCAGTGCTAGGGTGACAGGGACTAATGAAAAACTGTTTTTT CSARVTGTNEKLFF
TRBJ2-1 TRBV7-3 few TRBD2 TGTGCCAGCAGCTTAACACCGGGGACTAGCGGATACAATGAGCAGTTCTTC CASSLTPGTSGYNEQFF
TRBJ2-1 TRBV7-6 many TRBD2 TGTGCCAGCAGCCCACCCCTAGCGGGGGGGCCTCACAATGAGCAGTTCTTC CASSPPLAGGPHNEQFF
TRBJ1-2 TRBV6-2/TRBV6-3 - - TGTGCCAGCAGTTACGGCGGGCCGGGCTACACCTTC CASSYGGPGYTF
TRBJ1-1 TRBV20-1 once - TGCAGTGCTAGCCCCCTCGACACGGGGAGGACTGAAGCTTTCTTT CSASPLDTGRTEAFF
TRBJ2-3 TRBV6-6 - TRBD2 TGTGCCAGCAGTTACCCGACTAGCGGGGACACAGATACGCAGTATTTT CASSYPTSGDTDTQYF
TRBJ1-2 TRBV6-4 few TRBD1 TGTGCCAGCAGTGACTCGACTGACAGGGAGGGCTACACCTTC CASSDSTDREGYTF
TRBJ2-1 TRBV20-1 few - TGCAGTGCTAGAGAGAGGGAGCGAAGCTATAATGAGCAGTTCTTC CSARERERSYNEQFF
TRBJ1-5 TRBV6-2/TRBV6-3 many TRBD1 TGTGCCAGCAGTACCAGGGGGCGCGGGTTCTACGGCAATCAGCCCCAGCATTTT CASSTRGRGFYGNQPQHF
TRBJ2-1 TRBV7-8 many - TGTGCCAGCAGCCCAAGCGGTCCCACCTACAATGAGCAGTTCTTC CASSPSGPTYNEQFF
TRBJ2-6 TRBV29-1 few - TGCAGCGTTGAAGAAAGGATGAAGGTGGGCAGGGGTTATGTGCTCGGGGCCAACGTCCTGACTTTC CSVEERMKVGRGYVLGANVLTF
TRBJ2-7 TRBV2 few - TGTGCCAGCACTCTGACAGCGACCTCCTACGAGCAGTACTTC CASTLTATSYEQYF
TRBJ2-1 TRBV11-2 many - TGTGCCAGCAGTGGAGACTACTACAATGAGCAGTTCTTC CASSGDYYNEQFF
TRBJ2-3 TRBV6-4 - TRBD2 TGTGCCAGCAGTGAAGCTCCGACTAGCGGGGGGGCCACAGATACGCAGTATTTT CASSEAPTSGGATDTQYF
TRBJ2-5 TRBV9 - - TGTGCCAGCAGCGTAAACAAGTTCCAAGAGACCCAGTACTTC CASSVNKFQETQYF
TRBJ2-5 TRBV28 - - TGTGCCAGCAGTTCATTATCAGATCAAGAGACCCAGTACTTC CASSSLSDQETQYF